Listed below are T cell receptor beta chains from one sample, sequenced in a study of blood T cell repertoires in COVID-19. Sequencing was performed with immunoSEQ multiplex PCR; in TCRdb, only in-frame clones are kept and a portion is missing. The profile covers 50,000 to 65,000 clones, with roughly 79% appearing a single time and roughly 4.8% taken by the ten largest. What was sequenced was peripheral blood. The receptors stem from a woman aged 55-69 years with acute or convalescent COVID-19. CDR3s include the opening cysteine and the closing phenylalanine or tryptophan. The D gene is left open where the match is weak. Clone size is given for some rows only: seen once, a few or many times, or a class if the clone is expanded.

clone size	V gene	J gene	D gene	CDR3 protein	CDR3 DNA
-	TRBV6-5	TRBJ1-2	-	CASTFRGRRDGYTF	TGTGCCAGCACCTTTCGGGGGAGAAGGGATGGCTACACCTTC
-	TRBV28	TRBJ2-1	TRBD2	CASSNHGLASGGVNEQFF	TGTGCCAGCAGTAACCATGGACTGGCTAGCGGGGGGGTTAATGAGCAGTTCTTC
-	TRBV19	TRBJ1-6	TRBD1	CASSIPGQGLLGTLHF	TGTGCCAGTAGTATCCCCGGACAGGGCCTCCTTGGGACCCTCCACTTT
-	TRBV6-2/TRBV6-3	TRBJ1-1	TRBD1	CASSSAGGGNTEAFF	TGTGCCAGCAGTTCGGCAGGGGGAGGGAACACTGAAGCTTTCTTT
-	TRBV28	TRBJ1-2	-	CASAGAANYGYTF	TGTGCCAGTGCGGGAGCGGCTAACTATGGCTACACCTTC
-	TRBV7-3	TRBJ2-2	TRBD1	CASSLGGQTGELFF	TGTGCCAGCAGCTTAGGGGGACAGACCGGGGAGCTGTTTTTT
-	TRBV5-1	TRBJ2-5	TRBD1	CASSSLTGGQETQYF	TGCGCCAGCAGCTCGTTGACAGGGGGACAAGAGACCCAGTACTTC
-	TRBV10-3	TRBJ1-1	TRBD1	CAIGAGTGGTEAFF	TGTGCCATCGGGGCGGGGACAGGGGGCACTGAAGCTTTCTTT
-	TRBV21-1	TRBJ2-1	-	CASSKTWDREEKNRVSEQFF	TGTGCCAGCAGCAAAACTTGGGACAGGGAGGAAAAAAACCGCGTTAGTGAGCAGTTCTTC
-	TRBV27	TRBJ2-1	-	CASSGGPYNEQFF	TGTGCCAGCTCCGGGGGGCCCTACAATGAGCAGTTCTTC
once	TRBV5-1	TRBJ2-3	TRBD2	CASSLKPAGGGDTQYF	TGCGCCAGCAGCTTGAAGCCCGCGGGGGGGGGCGATACGCAGTATTTT
-	TRBV10-3	TRBJ1-2	TRBD1	CAISPDRGNGYTF	TGTGCCATCAGCCCGGACAGGGGAAATGGCTACACCTTC
-	TRBV4-1	TRBJ2-3	-	CASSQFDAGARLYF	TGCGCCAGCAGCCAATTTGATGCGGGGGCTCGGCTGTATTTT
once	TRBV5-4	TRBJ1-2	-	CASSLAMSRRGYTF	TGTGCCAGCAGCTTGGCCATGAGTCGGCGGGGCTACACCTTC
-	TRBV3-1/TRBV3-2	TRBJ1-4	-	CASSLRGSGSEKLFF	TGTGCCAGCAGCCTTCGGGGAAGCGGCAGTGAAAAACTGTTTTTT
-	TRBV11-2	TRBJ2-1	TRBD1	CASSRQGFGEQFF	TGTGCCAGCAGCCGACAGGGTTTTGGTGAGCAGTTCTTC
-	TRBV7-3	TRBJ2-2	TRBD1	CASSLSRDRGAGELFF	TGTGCCAGCAGCTTGTCGAGGGACAGGGGTGCCGGGGAGCTGTTTTTT
-	TRBV4-1	TRBJ2-1	TRBD2	CASSQDEGTNMDEQFF	TGCGCCAGCAGCCAAGATGAAGGGACTAATATGGATGAGCAGTTCTTC
medium-sized	TRBV5-6	TRBJ1-6	-	CASSSSGFSGSPLHF	TGTGCCAGCAGCTCATCGGGATTTTCGGGGTCACCCCTCCACTTT
-	TRBV19	TRBJ1-5	TRBD1	CASNQDREMGNQPQHF	TGTGCCAGTAACCAAGACAGGGAGATGGGAAATCAGCCCCAGCATTTT
few	TRBV5-5	TRBJ1-6	TRBD1	CASSSDRGNSPLHF	TGTGCCAGCAGCTCGGACAGGGGTAATTCACCCCTCCACTTT
-	TRBV18	TRBJ2-7	TRBD2	CASSPLRTSGSNSYEQYF	TGTGCCAGCTCACCACTTCGGACTAGCGGGAGTAACTCCTACGAGCAGTACTTC
once	TRBV3-1/TRBV3-2	TRBJ2-7	TRBD2	CASSPPSSGRKIEQYF	TGTGCCAGCAGCCCGCCATCTAGCGGGAGAAAAATAGAGCAGTACTTC
-	TRBV6-1	TRBJ2-1	TRBD2	CASSEALIAGHNEQFF	TGTGCCAGCAGTGAAGCGCTAATAGCGGGGCACAATGAGCAGTTCTTC
-	TRBV5-1	TRBJ2-1	TRBD2	CASSLPLTSGSLSSYNEQFF	TGCGCCAGCAGCTTACCCCTGACTAGCGGGAGCCTGAGCTCCTACAATGAGCAGTTCTTC
-	TRBV5-1	TRBJ2-5	TRBD1	CASSLEGQGARETQYF	TGCGCCAGCAGCTTAGAAGGACAGGGGGCGAGGGAGACCCAGTACTTC
-	TRBV7-9	TRBJ2-7	-	CASSPVNEQYF	TGTGCCAGCAGCCCCGTTAACGAGCAGTACTTC
-	TRBV30	TRBJ1-5	-	CAWSGGLAGQPQHF	TGTGCCTGGAGTGGGGGCTTGGCTGGTCAGCCCCAGCATTTT
-	TRBV30	TRBJ2-3	-	CAWSVGADTQYF	TGTGCCTGGAGTGTAGGGGCAGATACGCAGTATTTT
-	TRBV27	TRBJ2-7	TRBD1	CASSLKGQGASYEQYF	TGTGCCAGCAGTCTAAAGGGGCAGGGGGCGTCCTACGAGCAGTACTTC
-	TRBV5-6	TRBJ2-1	TRBD2	CASSRDRGERYNEQFF	TGTGCCAGCAGCCGGGATCGGGGGGAGCGATACAATGAGCAGTTCTTC
-	TRBV3-1/TRBV3-2	TRBJ2-1	TRBD2	CASSRTSGYNEQFF	TGTGCCAGCAGTAGGACTAGCGGATACAATGAGCAGTTCTTC
-	TRBV7-2	TRBJ1-4	-	CASSVSQATNEKLFF	TGTGCCAGCAGCGTGTCACAGGCAACTAATGAAAAACTGTTTTTT
once	TRBV30	TRBJ2-3	-	CAWALPSTDTQYF	TGTGCCTGGGCCCTCCCTAGCACAGATACGCAGTATTTT
-	TRBV2	TRBJ2-3	-	CASPRSGTDTQYF	TGTGCCAGCCCGCGGAGTGGCACAGATACGCAGTATTTT
few	TRBV18	TRBJ1-6	TRBD1	CASSQGANNSPLHF	TGTGCCAGCTCCCAGGGGGCGAATAATTCACCCCTCCACTTT
-	TRBV12-3/TRBV12-4	TRBJ1-2	-	CASSLDVGGYTF	TGTGCCAGCAGTTTAGATGTTGGCGGCTACACCTTC
-	TRBV5-4	TRBJ2-3	-	CASSGGQFTDTQYF	TGTGCCAGCAGCGGAGGACAGTTCACAGATACGCAGTATTTT
-	TRBV9	TRBJ2-3	TRBD2	CASSHSGRRDTQYF	TGTGCCAGCAGCCATAGCGGGAGGAGAGATACGCAGTATTTT
-	TRBV5-4	TRBJ1-4	TRBD1	CASSSGQATTNEKLFF	TGTGCCAGCAGCTCAGGACAGGCCACAACTAATGAAAAACTGTTTTTT
-	TRBV7-9	TRBJ1-2	TRBD1	CASSKPGTGGIYGYTF	TGTGCCAGCAGCAAGCCCGGGACAGGGGGAATCTATGGCTACACCTTC
-	TRBV2	TRBJ2-7	TRBD1	CASSDPTGVRYEQYF	TGTGCCAGCAGTGATCCGACAGGGGTTCGCTACGAGCAGTACTTC
-	TRBV23-1	TRBJ2-7	TRBD2	CASSQSPYSGWTSYEQYF	TGCGCCAGCAGTCAATCCCCCTATAGCGGGTGGACCTCCTACGAGCAGTACTTC
-	TRBV19	TRBJ2-3	TRBD2	CASSTGLAAHVGGDTQYF	TGTGCCAGTAGTACGGGGCTAGCGGCTCATGTGGGGGGAGATACGCAGTATTTT
-	TRBV9	TRBJ2-5	TRBD2	CASSVGLAGGETQYF	TGTGCCAGCAGCGTAGGGCTAGCGGGGGGGGAGACCCAGTACTTC
few	TRBV7-2	TRBJ1-2	TRBD1	CASSLVQQGGNYGYTF	TGTGCCAGCAGCTTAGTCCAACAGGGGGGCAACTATGGCTACACCTTC